Following are 27 T cell receptor beta chains from one sample sequenced in a study of graft-versus-host responses after intestinal transplantation. Profiled with immunoSEQ multiplex PCR; TCRdb holds only in-frame clones, not every one. Seen here are roughly 7,000 clones, less than 98% observed once, and the top ten hold around 0.23%. The sequencing here drew on PBMCs, taken 23 days after intestinal transplant. The source of these receptors is a human patient who received an intestinal transplant, so some T cells may come from the graft donor.

This clone came up once. This sequence joins TRBV19 and TRBJ1-2; D perhaps matches TRBD1 (6 bases). In germline, CDR1 is LNHDA, CDR2 SQIVND (reference sequence). Trimming left V 5 bases short and J 6 bases short, with 16 bases between. CDR3 length equals 14 residues. The CDR3 loop reads CASSPTGVVHGYTF. CDR3 in DNA: TGTGCCAGTAGTCCGACAGGAGTTGTCCATGGCTACACCTTC.

This chain links TRBV4-1 with TRBJ2-3; D not resolved. V lost 0 bases to trimming and J lost 0 bases, with 22 bases between them. This CDR3 region has 20 residues. Germline CDR1 and CDR2: MGHRA and YSYEKL. CDR3 protein: CASSQDFHTPGTISTDTQYF. In DNA form, the CDR3 reads TGCGCCAGCAGCCAAGATTTCCACACGCCAGGAACTATTAGCACAGATACGCAGTATTTT.

The chain recombines TRBV7-9 with TRBJ2-7; 8 nucleotides line up with TRBD2. J was trimmed by 6 bases and V by 3 bases; bases with no gene match: 7. This CDR3 is built from 14 residues. Germline CDR1 and CDR2: SEHNR and FQNEAQ (reference sequence). CDR3 sequence (DNA): TGTGCCAGCAGCTTTTTAGCGGGATTTGGCGAGCAGTACTTC. Translation: CASSFLAGFGEQYF.

To note about this clone: Other DNA sequences in the same sample also yield this CDR3. The J gene is TRBJ1-2, the V gene TRBV9; 8 nucleotides agree with TRBD1. V trimming: 5 bases; J trimming: 4 bases; junction bases outside the gene matches: 10. CDR1 is SGDLS, CDR2 YYNGEE, per germline. The CDR3 is 15 residues long. CDR3 nucleotide sequence: TGTGCCAGCAGTGGATCCGGGACAGGTGTCTATGGCTACACCTTC. Translated: CASSGSGTGVYGYTF.

V gene TRBV7-9 combines with J gene TRBJ1-4, with D possibly matching TRBD1 (6 bases). The germline V gene has CDR1 SEHNR and CDR2 FQNEAQ (reference sequence). This CDR3 contains 15 residues. Deletions cut 6 bases from V and 6 bases from J, with 17 bases between. CDR3 nucleotides: TGTGCCAGCAGGTCGCAGGGGAGCGACGATGAAAAACTGTTTTTT. It translates to CASRSQGSDDEKLFF.

This sequence joins TRBV14 and TRBJ2-7; 8 bases align to TRBD1. Germline CDR1 reads SGHDN; CDR2 reads FVKESK. The V and J ends lost 1 base and 3 bases, in that order; junction bases with no gene match: 5. The CDR3 runs to 15 residues. CDR3: CASSQVVGQVYEQYF. CDR3 coding DNA: TGTGCCAGCAGCCAAGTCGTGGGACAGGTCTACGAGCAGTACTTC.

The chain uses TRBV14 and TRBJ1-2; D not resolved. Germline V CDR1 and CDR2: SGHDN, FVKESK. V gave up 0 bases and J gave up 8 bases, with 7 bases separating them. There are 12 residues in the CDR3. The DNA of the CDR3 is TGTGCCAGCAGCCAAGATCGATGGGGCTACACCTTC. The encoded protein is CASSQDRWGYTF.

The rearrangement links TRBV13 to TRBJ2-5; 9 bases line up with TRBD2. J was trimmed by 10 bases and V by 5 bases; bases with no gene match: 26. The CDR3 has 19 amino acids. CDR1 is PRHDT, CDR2 FYEKMQ, per germline (reference sequence). CDR3 loop: CASSGTFGGGRAERKGQYF. In DNA, the CDR3 is TGTGCCAGCAGCGGGACTTTCGGGGGCGGGAGGGCGGAGAGAAAGGGCCAGTACTTC.

The rearrangement joins TRBV19 to TRBJ2-1; 13 bases line up with TRBD2. CDR3 length: 17 amino acids. Germline V gives CDR1 LNHDA, CDR2 SQIVND (reference sequence). The trim removed 5 bases at V and 9 bases at J, leaving 13 bases unmatched. In DNA, the CDR3 is TGTGCCAGTAGTCCCGGAAGGACTAGCGGGAGTCGATCTGAGCAGTTCTTC. It yields the protein CASSPGRTSGSRSEQFF.

This sequence joins TRBV6-5 and TRBJ2-2, with TRBD1 matching 7 bases. The germline CDR1 and CDR2 sequences are MNHEY and SVGAGI. V lost 5 bases to trimming and J lost 5 bases; unmatched junction nucleotides: 5. CDR3 length: 14 amino acids. Here the CDR3 reads CASSPSTGTGELFF. The CDR3, as DNA: TGTGCCAGCAGTCCCTCGACAGGGACCGGGGAGCTGTTTTTT.

The chain recombines TRBV19 with TRBJ2-7; D unresolved. This CDR3 is built from 14 residues. Deletions cut 8 bases from V and 3 bases from J, with 17 bases between. Germline CDR1 LNHDA, CDR2 SQIVND (reference sequence). CDR3 in amino acids: CASAFQGNYYEQYF. The CDR3 DNA sequence: TGTGCCAGTGCCTTCCAAGGGAATTACTACGAGCAGTACTTC. The complete variable domain, with remaining parts taken from reference TRBV19 and TRBJ2-7, reads DGGITQSPKYLFRKEGQNVTLSCEQNLNHDAMYWYRQDPGQGLRLIYYSQIVNDFQKGDIAEGYSVSREKKESFPLTVTSAQKNPTAFYLCASAFQGNYYEQYFGPGTRLTVT.

The chain carries TRBV27 and TRBJ1-5; D perhaps matches TRBD1 (5 bases). Germline CDR1 and CDR2: MNHEY and SMNVEV (reference sequence). The V end lost 3 bases, the J end lost 2 bases, and 14 bases lay between the germline ends. This CDR3 comprises 16 residues. The CDR3 here is CASSFRGGQGNQPQHF. In DNA form, the CDR3 reads TGTGCCAGCAGTTTTAGGGGTGGTCAGGGCAATCAGCCCCAGCATTTT.

The chain uses TRBV11-1 and TRBJ1-3; tentative D call: TRBD1 (6 bases). V lost 1 base and J lost 0, with 7 bases in between. Germline CDR1 SGHAT, CDR2 FQDESV (reference sequence). The CDR3 runs to 15 residues. The CDR3 DNA is TGTGCCAGCAGCTTAGTCAGGGGCTCTGGAAACACCATATATTTT. Translation: CASSLVRGSGNTIYF.

The rearrangement uses TRBV6-1 and TRBJ2-7; TRBD2 matches 8 bases. V gave up 4 bases and J gave up 4 bases; unmatched junction bases: 6. Per the germline V gene, CDR1 is MNHNS and CDR2 is SASEGT. There are 14 residues in the CDR3. CDR3 sequence reads: CASSVSGGTYEQYF. The CDR3 DNA follows: TGTGCCAGCAGTGTGAGCGGGGGAACATACGAGCAGTACTTC.

The V and J genes are TRBV19 and TRBJ1-5; the D gene is possibly TRBD1 (5 bases). The CDR3 is 15 residues long. Trimming pared 2 bases from V and 0 bases from J, leaving 8 bases between. Germline CDR1 LNHDA, CDR2 SQIVND (reference sequence). The CDR3 DNA follows: TGTGCCAGTAGTATATTAGGGGATAGCAATCAGCCCCAGCATTTT. This translates into CASSILGDSNQPQHF.

This chain links TRBV19 with TRBJ2-7, with TRBD2 matching over 12 bases. Trimming at V came to 3 bases and at J to 8 bases, leaving 11 bases not matched to a gene. The germline V gene has CDR1 LNHDA and CDR2 SQIVND (reference sequence). The CDR3 loop spans 16 amino acids. CDR3 amino acids: CASSMGETSGSSKQYF. For the CDR3, the DNA is TGTGCCAGTAGTATGGGGGAGACTAGCGGGAGCAGCAAGCAGTACTTC.

The rearrangement links TRBV5-1 to TRBJ1-2; 7 nucleotides match TRBD1. Germline V CDR1 and CDR2: SGHRS, YFSETQ. The CDR3 totals 16 residues. V lost 0 bases, J lost 5 bases, and 10 bases stayed unmatched. The CDR3 reads CASSLAGGDYAYGYTF. The CDR3 DNA reads as TGCGCCAGCAGCTTGGCAGGGGGTGATTATGCGTATGGCTACACCTTC.

This clone was seen once. The gene calls are TRBV10-2 and TRBJ2-1, with D tentatively TRBD1 (6 bases). Germline CDR1 and CDR2: WSHSY and SAAADI. This CDR3 spans 15 amino acids. V shed 6 bases and J shed 0 bases, with 12 bases lying between them. Here the CDR3 reads CASRDSSSSYNEQFF. CDR3 sequence (DNA): TGCGCCAGCAGGGACAGCTCTAGCTCCTACAATGAGCAGTTCTTC.

The chain employs TRBV12-5 and TRBJ2-3; D gene ambiguous. Germline CDR1 LGHNT, CDR2 FRNRAP. Trimming left V 2 bases short and J 2 bases short, with 14 bases between. CDR3 length equals 16 residues. CDR3 region: CASGLTFRRNTDTQYF. Here the CDR3 DNA reads TGTGCTAGTGGTTTGACATTCCGGCGGAACACAGATACGCAGTATTTT.

A single count supports this clone. V gene TRBV6-5 combines with J gene TRBJ1-1, with D possibly TRBD1 on 5 matching bases. V shed 4 bases and J shed 2 bases, with 14 bases lying between them. The CDR3 sequence is 15 residues long. Germline CDR1 and CDR2: MNHEY and SVGAGI. The CDR3 DNA is TGTGCCAGCAGTTCCGCAGGGTTTACAAACACTGAAGCTTTCTTT. Translated, it gives CASSSAGFTNTEAFF.

This chain joins TRBV4-2 and TRBJ1-6; no clear D gene. V lost 0 bases to trimming and J lost 6 bases, with 9 bases between them. The CDR3 is 15 amino acids. The germline V gene has CDR1 LGHNA and CDR2 YNFKEQ. The CDR3 DNA is TGTGCCAGCAGCCAAGAGGCAGTCTCTAATTCACCCCTCCACTTT. Translation: CASSQEAVSNSPLHF.

The genes are TRBV5-1 and TRBJ2-3; no definite D call. The germline V and J ends were trimmed by 0 bases and 1 base, with 9 bases remaining between them. The CDR3 contains 15 residues. Germline loops: CDR1 SGHRS, CDR2 YFSETQ. CDR3 residues: CASSLVRLGTDTQYF. In nucleotides, the CDR3 is TGCGCCAGCAGCTTGGTTCGATTGGGCACAGATACGCAGTATTTT. Looking up the rest from reference TRBV5-1 and TRBJ2-3 gives the full variable domain: KAGVTQTPRYLIKTRGQQVTLSCSPISGHRSVSWYQQTPGQGLQFLFEYFSETQRNKGNFPGRFSGRQFSNSRSEMNVSTLELGDSALYLCASSLVRLGTDTQYFGPGTRLTVL.

Only one count was recorded for this clone. The J gene is TRBJ2-1, the V gene TRBV7-9; D may be TRBD1 or TRBD2 (6 bases each). In germline, CDR1 is SEHNR, CDR2 FQNEAQ (reference sequence). The CDR3 totals 12 residues. V shed 3 bases and J shed 15 bases, with 15 bases lying between them. The CDR3 region is CASSFTGTWGFF. As DNA, the CDR3 is TGTGCCAGCAGCTTTACAGGGACTTGGGGGTTCTTC.

The chain has TRBV7-6 and TRBJ2-1; TRBD2 aligns across 13 bases. The germline V gene encodes CDR1 SGHVS and CDR2 FNYEAQ. The trim removed 5 bases at V and 8 bases at J, leaving 12 bases unmatched. The CDR3 length is 17 residues. The CDR3 DNA reads TGTGCCAGCAGCCCCGCCCCGCTCGGACTAGCGGGAGATGAGCAGTTCTTC. This encodes CASSPAPLGLAGDEQFF. The complete variable domain, with remaining parts taken from reference TRBV7-6 and TRBJ2-1, reads GAGVSQSPRYKVTKRGQDVALRCDPISGHVSLYWYRQALGQGPEFLTYFNYEAQQDKSGLPNDRFSAERPEGSISTLTIQRTEQRDSAMYRCASSPAPLGLAGDEQFFGPGTRLTVL.

This rearrangement joins TRBV23-1 to TRBJ2-2; tentatively, D is TRBD1 (6 bases). TRBV23-1 is treated as an ORF (open reading frame) with a function not yet certain. Trimming cost V 0 bases and J 0 bases, with 17 bases left between them. The CDR3 is 19 amino acids. The CDR3: CASSQSPRGQPTNTGELFF. The CDR3 nucleotides read TGCGCCAGCAGTCAATCCCCCAGGGGACAACCAACGAACACCGGGGAGCTGTTTTTT.

This CDR3 is CASSFTSGSTGELFF. CDR3 in DNA: TGTGCCAGCAGCTTTACTAGCGGGAGCACCGGGGAGCTGTTTTTT. The chain recombines TRBV7-3 with TRBJ2-2, with 11 bases lining up with TRBD2. This CDR3 is 15 amino acids long. The V and J ends lost 3 bases and 4 bases, in that order; junction bases with no gene match: 1. In germline, CDR1 is SGHTA, CDR2 FQGTGA.

The chain links TRBV5-1 to TRBJ2-3; D may be TRBD2 (6 bases). Germline V gene lookup returns CDR1 SGHRS and CDR2 YFSETQ. The CDR3 sequence is 15 residues long. With 4 bases removed from V and 5 bases from J, the gap between germline ends came to 17 bases. This chain's CDR3 is CASSPRRAGRDTQYF. CDR3 bases: TGCGCCAGCAGCCCCCGGAGGGCGGGTAGAGATACGCAGTATTTT.